This T cell receptor beta chain was identified during a study of cytomegalovirus exposure and HLA in healthy donors. The overall study: Around 180 million T cells yielded about 120 million unique TCR beta sequences, as an earlier analysis found.

As for this clone: Its cognate antigen is unknown.

It was with 60 Vbeta and 13 Jbeta primers that the PCR ran. Sequenced by immunoSEQ multiplex PCR; TCRdb stores in-frame clones only, minus some. The sample holds a few hundred thousand clones, approximately 68% seen once. The V and J ends lost 1 base and 3 bases respectively, with 10 bases between them. Looked up from germline, CDR1 is SNHLY and CDR2 is FYNNEI. CDR3 length: 15 residues. Overall study results and limits: CMV antigen specificity was confirmed in vitro for a few CMV-associated chains. Segments of the TCR beta V type were, in most cases, productive about 90% or about 30% of the time in an earlier analysis. The HLA-A and HLA-B alleles of most subjects were reportedly predicted accurately from TCR beta sequences.

The chain links TRBV2 to TRBJ1-3; D gene ambiguous. The source is a woman in her thirties in good health and CMV-seronegative. The sequenced material came from PBMCs. CDR3 nucleotide sequence: TGTGCCAGCAGTGAAGGTCTCTTCTATGGAAACACCATATATTTT. It specifies CASSEGLFYGNTIYF.